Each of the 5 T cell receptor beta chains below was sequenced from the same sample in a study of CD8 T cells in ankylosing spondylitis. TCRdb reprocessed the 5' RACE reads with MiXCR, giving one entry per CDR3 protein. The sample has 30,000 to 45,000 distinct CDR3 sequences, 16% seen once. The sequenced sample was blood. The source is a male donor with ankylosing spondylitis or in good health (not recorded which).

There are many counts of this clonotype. The CDR3 loop is CASSVLSVGETQYF. CDR3 bases: TGTGCCAGCAGCGTCCTTAGCGTCGGGGAGACCCAGTACTTC. V usage is TRBV9 and J usage is TRBJ2-5; tentative D call: TRBD2 (5 bases). The germline V gene encodes CDR1 SGDLS and CDR2 YYNGEE. This CDR3 is built from 14 residues. Between the trimmed V and J ends, which lost 2 bases and 5 bases, there was a span of 13 bases.

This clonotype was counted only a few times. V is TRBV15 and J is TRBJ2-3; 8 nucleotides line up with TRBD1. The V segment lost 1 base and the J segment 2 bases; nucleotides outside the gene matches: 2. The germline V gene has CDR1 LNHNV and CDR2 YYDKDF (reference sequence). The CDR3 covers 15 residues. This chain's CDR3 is CATSRGQGATDTQYF. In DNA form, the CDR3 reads TGTGCCACCAGCAGAGGCCAGGGGGCCACAGATACGCAGTATTTT.

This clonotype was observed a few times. CDR3 region: CSASIRGLSYEQYF. DNA for the CDR3: TGCAGTGCTAGTATCAGGGGGCTTTCCTACGAGCAGTACTTC. V is TRBV20-1 and J is TRBJ2-7; 8 bases map to TRBD1. Per the germline V gene, CDR1 is DFQATT and CDR2 is SNEGSKA (reference sequence). V dropped 3 bases and J dropped 1; count of bases not matched to a gene: 5. This CDR3 is built from 14 residues.

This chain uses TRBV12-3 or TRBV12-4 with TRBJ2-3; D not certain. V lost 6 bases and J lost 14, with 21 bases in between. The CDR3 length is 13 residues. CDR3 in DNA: TGTGCCAGCAGCCTAACCGGCGGAGTAACGTGGTATTTT. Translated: CASSLTGGVTWYF.

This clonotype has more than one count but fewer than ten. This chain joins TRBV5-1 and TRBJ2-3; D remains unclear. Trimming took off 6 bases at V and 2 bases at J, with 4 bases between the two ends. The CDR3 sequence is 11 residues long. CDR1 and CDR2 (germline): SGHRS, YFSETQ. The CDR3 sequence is CASKDTDTQYF. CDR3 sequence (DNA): TGCGCCAGCAAGGACACAGATACGCAGTATTTT.